This TCR beta chain was identified in a study of CD8 T cells in Susac syndrome. The V gene end was trimmed by 4 bases and the J gene end by 8 bases; junction bases not matched to a gene: 3. There are 15 residues in the CDR3. Germline V gene data show CDR1 as KGHDR and CDR2 as SFDVKD. Random hexamers were used to reverse transcribe an amount of about 0.45 to 1 ug RNA. Amplification of TCR beta CDR3 was carried out by immunoSEQ multiplex PCR, which covered 54 Vbeta and 13 Jbeta segments. TCRdb processed the immunoSEQ multiplex PCR reads anew with MiXCR; each CDR3 protein has one entry. Seen here are about 160,000 distinct CDR3 sequences, approximately 94% observed once, and the top ten hold almost 0.095%. TCR beta sequencing covered blood CD8+ and CD4+ T cells. Included as multiple sclerosis controls were treatment-naive patients who had stable or active relapsing-remitting disease. While CD8+ and CD4+ T cells were isolated negatively, TEMRA cells were enriched by FACS.

The TCR originated in a human donor with multiple sclerosis. V and J are TRBV24-1 and TRBJ2-1, with 14 bases matching TRBD2. Specimen: CD4+ T cells from PBMCs. CDR3 loop: CATSDSGLAGDEQFF. Written as DNA, the CDR3 is TGTGCCACCAGTGACTCGGGACTAGCGGGAGATGAGCAGTTCTTC.